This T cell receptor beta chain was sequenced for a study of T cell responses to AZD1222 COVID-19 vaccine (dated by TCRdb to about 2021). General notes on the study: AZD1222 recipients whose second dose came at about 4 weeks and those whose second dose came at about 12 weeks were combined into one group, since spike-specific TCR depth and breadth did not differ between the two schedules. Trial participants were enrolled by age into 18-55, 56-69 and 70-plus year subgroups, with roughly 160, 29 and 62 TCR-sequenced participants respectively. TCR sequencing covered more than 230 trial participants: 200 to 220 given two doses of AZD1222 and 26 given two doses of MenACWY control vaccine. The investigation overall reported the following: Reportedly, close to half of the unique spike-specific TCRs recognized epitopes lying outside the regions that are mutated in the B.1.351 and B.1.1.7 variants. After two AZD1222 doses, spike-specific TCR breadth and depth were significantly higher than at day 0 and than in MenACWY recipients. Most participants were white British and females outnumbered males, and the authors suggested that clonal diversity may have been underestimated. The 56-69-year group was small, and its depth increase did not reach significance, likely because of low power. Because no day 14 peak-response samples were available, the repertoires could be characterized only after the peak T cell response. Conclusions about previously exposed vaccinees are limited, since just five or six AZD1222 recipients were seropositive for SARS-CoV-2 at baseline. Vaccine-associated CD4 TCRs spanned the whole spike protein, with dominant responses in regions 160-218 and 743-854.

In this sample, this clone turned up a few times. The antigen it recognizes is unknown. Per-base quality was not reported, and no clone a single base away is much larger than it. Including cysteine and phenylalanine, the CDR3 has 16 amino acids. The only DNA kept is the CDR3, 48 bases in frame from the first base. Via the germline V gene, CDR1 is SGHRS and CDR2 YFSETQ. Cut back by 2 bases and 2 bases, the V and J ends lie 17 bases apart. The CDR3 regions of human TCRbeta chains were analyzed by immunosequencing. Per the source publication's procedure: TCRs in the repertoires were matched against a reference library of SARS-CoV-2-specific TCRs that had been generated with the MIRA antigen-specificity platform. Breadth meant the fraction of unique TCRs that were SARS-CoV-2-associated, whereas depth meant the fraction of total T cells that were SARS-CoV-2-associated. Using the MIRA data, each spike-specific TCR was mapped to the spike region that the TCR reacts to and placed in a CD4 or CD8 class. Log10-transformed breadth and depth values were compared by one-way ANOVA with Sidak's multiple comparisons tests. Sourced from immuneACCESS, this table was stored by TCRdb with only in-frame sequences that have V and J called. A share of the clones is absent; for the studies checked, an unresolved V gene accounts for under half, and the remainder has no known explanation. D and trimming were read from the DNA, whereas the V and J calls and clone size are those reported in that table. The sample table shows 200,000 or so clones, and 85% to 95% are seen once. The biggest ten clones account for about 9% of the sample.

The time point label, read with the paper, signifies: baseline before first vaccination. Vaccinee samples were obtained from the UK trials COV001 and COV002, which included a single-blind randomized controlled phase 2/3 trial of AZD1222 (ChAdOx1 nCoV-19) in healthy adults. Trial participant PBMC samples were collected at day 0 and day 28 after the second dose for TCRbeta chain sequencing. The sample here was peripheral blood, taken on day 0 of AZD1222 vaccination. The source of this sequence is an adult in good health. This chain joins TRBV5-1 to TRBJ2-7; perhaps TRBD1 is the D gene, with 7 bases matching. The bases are TGCGCCAGCAGCTTAGATGCGGGACAGATGCCCTACGAGCAGTACTTC. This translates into CASSLDAGQMPYEQYF.